This T cell receptor (beta chain) was found in a study of OX40 agonist ivuxolimab in advanced cancers. Regarding the research as a whole: Ivuxolimab, which targeted the costimulatory receptor OX40 (CD134), was an agonistic, fully human IgG2 monoclonal antibody. The paper covers the monotherapy dose-escalation part of the phase I ivuxolimab trial, which included N of about 50 patients. The dose-escalation cohort was about 83% male with a mean age of about 54 years, ranging from roughly 20 to 85. Three dose-escalation patients achieved partial responses, one with hepatocellular carcinoma and two with cutaneous melanoma. Patients were allowed to have had prior anti-PD-1, anti-PD-L1 or anti-CTLA-4 therapy, and approximately 40% of the dose-escalation patients had been treated with checkpoint inhibitors. The point of sequencing TCRbeta in the periphery was to test whether ivuxolimab changed TCR sequence diversity and drove clonal T-cell expansion. Intravenous ivuxolimab was administered to patients every 2 weeks at six dose levels: 0.01, 0.1, 0.3, 1.5, 3 and 10 mg/kg. Among the roughly 52 dose-escalation patients, about 20 had hepatocellular carcinoma, around 15 melanoma, 9 renal cell carcinoma and 9 head and neck cancer.

The germline ends are 10 bases apart after V is trimmed by 0 bases and J by 1 base. Including the terminal cysteine and phenylalanine, the CDR3 comprises 16 residues. Only CDR3 DNA is held: 48 bases, read in frame from base 1. As encoded in the germline V gene (reference sequence), CDR1 is LNHNV while CDR2 is YYDKDF. Patients with a history of autoimmune disease or receiving systemic immunosuppression were excluded from the trial. In every dose cohort, peripheral blood was drawn for TCR sequencing at baseline, cycle 4 day 1, and cycle 7 day 1. Samples came from an open-label, multicenter, first-in-human phase I dose-escalation trial of ivuxolimab. Adults with locally advanced or metastatic melanoma, renal cell carcinoma, hepatocellular carcinoma or head and neck squamous cell carcinoma were enrolled in the trial. Before TCR sequencing, CD4+ T cells and CD8+ T cells were sorted from peripheral blood as separate populations.

On this clone itself: What this receptor recognizes is not known. No much larger clone exists at a distance of one base, and base qualities are not known.

For sequencing of the TCRbeta CDR3 region, genomic DNA was extracted from the sorted cells. The immunoSEQ Assay was used for sequencing of TCRbeta CDR3 regions. Drawn from immuneACCESS, this table holds only the in-frame rearrangements with V and J called that TCRdb kept. Clones are partly lost; checked studies trace under half to an unresolved V gene and leave the rest unexplained. Present in this sample are about 66,000 clones, about 85% of which were seen just once. Clones ranked in the top ten supply around 0.63% of the sample. Results and caveats for the whole study, not just this receptor: After ivuxolimab, CD8+ T cells had more expanded clones than CD4+ T cells on average. At doses of 0.1 to 3.0 mg/kg, clonal expansion of both CD4+ and CD8+ T cells in blood was seen between baseline and week 6. Low levels of normalized T-cell clonal expansion were also seen in some patients who did not respond. In the 0.1-3.0 mg/kg groups, partial responders were among the patients with the lowest normalized peripheral clonal expansion, particularly in CD8+ T cells. The antigen specificity of the clonally expanded peripheral T cells was not determined.

The clonotype comes from an adult with an advanced solid tumor such as melanoma, head and neck, liver or kidney cancer. The sample here was CD4+ or CD8+ T cells sorted from blood, taken in a trial of the OX40 agonist ivuxolimab. The sequence is built from TRBV15 and TRBJ1-3, with the D gene uncertain. The CDR3 region: CATSRDVGRSGNTIYF. The DNA is as follows: TGTGCCACCAGCAGAGACGTGGGGAGGTCTGGAAACACCATATATTTT.